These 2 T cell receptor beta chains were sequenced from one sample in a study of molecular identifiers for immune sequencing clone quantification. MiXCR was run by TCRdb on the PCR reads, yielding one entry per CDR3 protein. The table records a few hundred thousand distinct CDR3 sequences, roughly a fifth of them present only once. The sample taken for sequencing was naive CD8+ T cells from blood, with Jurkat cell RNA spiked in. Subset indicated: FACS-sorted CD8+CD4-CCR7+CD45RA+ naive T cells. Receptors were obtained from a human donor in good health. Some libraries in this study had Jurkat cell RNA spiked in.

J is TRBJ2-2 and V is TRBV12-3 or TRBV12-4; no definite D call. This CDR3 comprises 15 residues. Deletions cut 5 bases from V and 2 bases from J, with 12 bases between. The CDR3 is CASSPSGRNTGELFF. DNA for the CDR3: TGTGCCAGCAGTCCCTCCGGCAGAAACACCGGGGAGCTGTTTTTT.

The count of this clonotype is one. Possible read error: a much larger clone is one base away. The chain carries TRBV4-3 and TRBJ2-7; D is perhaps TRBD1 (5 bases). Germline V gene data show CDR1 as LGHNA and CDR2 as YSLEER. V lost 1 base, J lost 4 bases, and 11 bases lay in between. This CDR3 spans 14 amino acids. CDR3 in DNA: TGCGCCAGCAGCCAAGGTGGAAAGGGGTACGAGCAGTACTTC. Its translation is CASSQGGKGYEQYF.